This T cell receptor beta chain was sequenced during a study of cytomegalovirus exposure and HLA in healthy donors. The CDR3 runs to 14 residues. Germline V lookup: CDR1 SGHNT, CDR2 YYREEE (reference sequence). V was pared by 4 bases and J by 7 bases, with 17 bases between. General study results and limits: With later analysis, a missense DCLRE1C variant became linked to TCR beta V- and J-gene trimming.

Regarding this clone: What it binds is unknown.

These donors, healthy bone marrow donors, were studied. The PCR contained 60 Vbeta and 13 Jbeta primers. Libraries were prepared by immunoSEQ multiplex PCR; TCRdb keeps only in-frame clonotypes and omits some of them. Found here are tens of thousands of clones, 81% of them singletons; the top ten hold roughly 1.2%. V and J are TRBV5-4 and TRBJ1-2; D possibly corresponds to TRBD1 (6 bases). The receptor comes from a girl aged 2-10 years in good health and CMV-seropositive. The specimen was PBMCs. CDR3 amino acids: CASSGTDRRGGYTF. The CDR3 nucleotides read TGTGCCAGCAGCGGGACCGACAGGAGAGGTGGCTACACCTTC.